The T cell receptor (beta chain) under discussion was sequenced for a study of chemoradiotherapy in HPV16-positive cancers (dated by TCRdb to about 2022). The study in broad terms: Using functional T-cell assays on cells from two HPV16-positive patients, the researchers defined candidate HPV-specific T-cell clones and common TCR motifs. Whether T-cell immunity against the HPV oncoproteins E6 and E7 changes during chemoradiotherapy and whether survival is affected by this immunity were examined in the study. The candidate HPV-specific TCRs and motifs were then tracked in TCR repertoires from around 93 patients with HPV-related cancers.

Points the paper makes about the study in general: The survival association was reported for HPV16-positive patients, and the functional definition of HPV-specific T cells was derived from only a couple of HPV16-positive patients. In HPV16-positive patients, expansion of HPV-responsive T cells during chemoradiotherapy was found to be associated with improved recurrence-free survival. Expansion of candidate HPV-specific clones and E7-related TCR motifs was observed in the tumor microenvironment during treatment, whereas no such expansion was observed for non-HPV-specific T cells.

Library prep was done by the immunoSEQ multiplex PCR assay. Entries here come from immuneACCESS through TCRdb and include only in-frame sequences with V and J called. Some clones fail to appear in such tables; in the studies checked, an unresolved V gene covers under half of the shortfall, and the cause of the remainder is unknown. The sample has around 3,500 clones on record, approximately 94% of them singletons. Roughly 3.5% of the sample is held by the ten biggest clonotypes. As regards this clone: Its antigen remains undetermined. No base quality information exists; no much larger clone differs at one position.

Repertoires were sampled repeatedly over the course of chemoradiotherapy, so clonal expansion could be followed in the tumor microenvironment. The CDR3 measures 15 amino acids from cysteine to phenylalanine. Left in the record is the CDR3 DNA by itself, 45 bases read in frame from the first base. V is pruned by 8 bases and J by 4 bases, leaving 11 bases of the junction without a gene match. Per the germline V gene, MNHEY is the CDR1 and SVGAGI is the CDR2. The receptor's source is a human donor with HPV-associated anogenital cancer. The chain links TRBV6-5 with TRBJ2-7; 10 middle bases align to TRBD2. Sequenced material: tumor tissue, taken from a patient who underwent chemoradiotherapy. CDR3 protein: CASGGASGSWYEQYF. Here is the DNA: TGTGCCAGCGGGGGGGCTAGCGGGAGCTGGTACGAGCAGTACTTC.